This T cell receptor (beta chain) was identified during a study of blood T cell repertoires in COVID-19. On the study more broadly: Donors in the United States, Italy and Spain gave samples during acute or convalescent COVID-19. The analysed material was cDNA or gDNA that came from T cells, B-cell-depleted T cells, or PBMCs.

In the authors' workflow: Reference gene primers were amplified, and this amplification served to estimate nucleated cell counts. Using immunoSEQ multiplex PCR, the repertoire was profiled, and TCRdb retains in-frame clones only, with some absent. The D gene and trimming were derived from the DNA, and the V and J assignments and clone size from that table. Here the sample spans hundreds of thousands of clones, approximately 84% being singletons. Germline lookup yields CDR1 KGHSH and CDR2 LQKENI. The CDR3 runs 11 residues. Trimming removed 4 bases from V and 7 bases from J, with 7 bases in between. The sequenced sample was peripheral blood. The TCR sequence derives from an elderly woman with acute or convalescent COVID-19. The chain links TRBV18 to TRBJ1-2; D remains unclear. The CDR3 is CASSQKSGYTF. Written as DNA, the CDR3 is TGTGCCAGCTCACAAAAGAGTGGCTACACCTTC. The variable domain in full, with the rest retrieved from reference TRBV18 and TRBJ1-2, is NAGVMQNPRHLVRRRGQEARLRCSPMKGHSHVYWYRQLPEEGLKFMVYLQKENIIDESGMPKERFSAEFPKEGPSILRIQQVVRGDSAAYFCASSQKSGYTFGSGTRLTVV.